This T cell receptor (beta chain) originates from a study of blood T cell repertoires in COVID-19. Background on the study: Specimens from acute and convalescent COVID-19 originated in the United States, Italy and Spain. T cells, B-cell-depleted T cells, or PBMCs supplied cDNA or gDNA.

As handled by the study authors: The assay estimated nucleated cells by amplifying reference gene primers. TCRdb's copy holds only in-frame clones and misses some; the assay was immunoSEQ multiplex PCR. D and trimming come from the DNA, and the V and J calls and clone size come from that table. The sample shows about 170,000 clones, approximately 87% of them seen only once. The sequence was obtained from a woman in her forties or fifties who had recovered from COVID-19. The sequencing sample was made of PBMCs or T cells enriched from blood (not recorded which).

The CDR3 here is CATAFGSQGTEAFF. The CDR3 DNA is TGTGCCACGGCCTTTGGCAGCCAGGGGACTGAAGCTTTCTTT. The genes are TRBV18 and TRBJ1-1, with D perhaps TRBD1 (6 bases). V was cut by 10 bases and J by 5 bases, with 20 bases left in between. Germline CDR1 KGHSH, CDR2 LQKENI. This CDR3 is 14 amino acids long.